This entry describes one TCR beta chain. What it recognizes is unknown. Vbeta (60) and Jbeta (13) primers were used in the PCR. The repertoire was sequenced with immunoSEQ multiplex PCR; TCRdb's copy has only in-frame clones and lacks some. Of 150,000 to 170,000 clones detected, roughly 80% appear once; the ten largest clones hold about 13%. This sample was taken from a study of cytomegalovirus exposure and HLA in healthy donors. Study-wide findings and caveats: A later analysis appeared to link common viral pathogens to several of the most significant clusters. TCR beta sequences reportedly predicted most subjects' HLA-A and HLA-B alleles accurately. In a later analysis, at a false discovery rate of 0.05, roughly 16,000 TCR beta sequences matched HLA alleles. In a later analysis, TCR association rates varied by HLA locus: DRB1 most, HLA-C fewest.

The ends were cut back, 5 bases at V and 5 bases at J, with 21 bases in the middle. This CDR3 is built from 16 residues. Germline V CDR1 and CDR2: SEHNR, FQNEAQ (reference sequence). The V and J genes are TRBV7-9 and TRBJ2-5; D possibly corresponds to TRBD1 (5 bases). This clonotype originated in a young man in good health and CMV-seropositive. Material for sequencing was PBMCs. The CDR3 loop is CASSPNPRDRWETQYF. Here the CDR3 DNA reads TGTGCCAGCAGCCCCAATCCCAGGGATAGGTGGGAGACCCAGTACTTC.